Shown below are 28 T cell receptor beta chains from a single sample sequenced in a study of beta chain features in type 1 diabetes. Study results and caveats: A moderate, significant TCRB CDR3 shortening appeared in type 1 diabetes across four CD4+ subsets.

The whole isolated RNA underwent reverse transcription, so sequencing captured expressed TCRB transcripts. TCRdb's table, derived via immunoSEQ multiplex PCR, lists solely in-frame clones and lacks some. The sample has 250,000 to 350,000 clones; around an eighth are singletons. These TCRs are of unknown antigen specificity. What was sequenced was naive CD4+ T cells from blood. The origin of the receptors is a man aged 25-45 years with type 1 diabetes.

This clone has a handful of counts. This chain links TRBV9 with TRBJ2-1, with D perhaps TRBD1 (6 bases). The ends were cut back, 1 base at V and 9 bases at J, with 20 bases in the middle. Per germline, CDR1 SGDLS and CDR2 YYNGEE. CDR3 size: 16 residues. CDR3 bases: TGTGCCAGCAGCGTAAGGTCGACGGGACCAGGGGCTGAGCAGTTCTTC. It is translated as CASSVRSTGPGAEQFF.

The table lists this clone with a few counts. This rearrangement joins TRBV30 to TRBJ1-5, with D unresolved. V was clipped by 1 base and J by 0 bases, with 7 bases between them. Per germline, CDR1 GTSNPN and CDR2 SVGIG (reference sequence). CDR3 length: 14 residues. The CDR3, as DNA: TGTGCCTGGAGTGACGGTTATAGCAATCAGCCCCAGCATTTT. Residues: CAWSDGYSNQPQHF.

This clone was counted a few times. The chain combines TRBV7-3 with TRBJ2-3, with TRBD2 matching over 13 bases. The germline V gene has CDR1 SGHTA and CDR2 FQGTGA. The CDR3 is made up of 16 amino acids. Germline trimming cut 5 bases from V and 5 bases from J; bases unmatched to any gene: 7. CDR3 DNA: TGTGCCAGCAGCCGAGGGACTAGCGGGATTAGAGATACGCAGTATTTT. This sequence encodes CASSRGTSGIRDTQYF.

The chain has TRBV7-9 and TRBJ2-2; 9 bases fit TRBD1. CDR3 length: 15 amino acids. The V gene's germline CDR1 is SEHNR and CDR2 FQNEAQ (reference sequence). Trimming took 4 bases from V and 1 from J; bases not matched to a gene: 1. CDR3 loop: CASSSGQGNTGELFF. The CDR3 DNA sequence: TGTGCCAGCAGCTCGGGACAGGGGAACACCGGGGAGCTGTTTTTT.

This clone has only a few counts. The chain combines TRBV30 with TRBJ1-4, with TRBD1 matching 7 bases. Germline lookup yields CDR1 GTSNPN and CDR2 SVGIG (reference sequence). This CDR3 spans 14 amino acids. The J segment lost 8 bases and the V segment lost 6 bases, leaving 12 bases of the junction unmatched. The DNA for the CDR3 is TGTGCCTGCCTTGACAGGGTAAAGGAGGAAAAACTGTTTTTT. It is translated as CACLDRVKEEKLFF. Complete variable domain (other parts from reference TRBV30 and TRBJ1-4): SQTIHQWPATLVQPVGSPLSLECTVEGTSNPNLYWYRQAAGRGLQLLFYSVGIGQISSEVPQNLSASRPQDRQFILSSKKLLLSDSGFYLCACLDRVKEEKLFFGSGTQLSVL.

The rearrangement links TRBV7-2 to TRBJ2-3, with 7 bases matching TRBD2. Losses at the gene ends were 2 bases for V and 2 bases for J; bases not matched to a gene: 7. Germline values: CDR1 SGHTA, CDR2 FQGNSA. The CDR3 sequence is 16 residues long. As DNA, the CDR3 is TGTGCCAGCAGCTTATTTGCTAGCGGCCTCACAGATACGCAGTATTTT. This sequence encodes CASSLFASGLTDTQYF. Full variable domain (rest looked up from reference TRBV7-2 and TRBJ2-3): GAGVSQSPSNKVTEKGKDVELRCDPISGHTALYWYRQSLGQGLEFLIYFQGNSAPDKSGLPSDRFSAERTGGSVSTLTIQRTQQEDSAVYLCASSLFASGLTDTQYFGPGTRLTVL.

This clone was seen a few times. The chain recombines TRBV5-1 with TRBJ1-2; D ambiguous. Germline V CDR1 and CDR2: SGHRS, YFSETQ. The CDR3 spans 14 residues. V gave up 2 bases and J gave up 3 bases, with 11 bases separating them. CDR3 sequence reads: CASSFPDGDYGYTF. CDR3 nucleotide sequence: TGCGCCAGCAGCTTCCCCGACGGAGACTATGGCTACACCTTC.

The V call is TRBV4-3, the J call TRBJ1-3; TRBD1 is a possible D gene (5 bases). Trimming removed 0 bases at V and 1 base at J, with 7 bases between. Germline CDR1 is LGHNA and CDR2 is YSLEER. This CDR3 has 15 amino acids. The CDR3 DNA reads TGCGCCAGCAGCCAAGAAGGGGATTCTGGAAACACCATATATTTT. Translation gives CASSQEGDSGNTIYF.

The sample holds a few counts of this clone. The chain is built from TRBV7-3 and TRBJ2-4, with D perhaps matching TRBD2 (6 bases). V lost 2 bases and J lost 6, with 14 bases in between. This CDR3 spans 15 amino acids. The germline gives CDR1 SGHTA, CDR2 FQGTGA. CDR3: CASSLFPGESNIQYF. CDR3 nucleotide sequence: TGTGCCAGCAGCTTATTCCCGGGAGAATCAAACATTCAGTACTTC.

Written as DNA, the CDR3 is TGTGCCAGCATCCCTCAGGGAGGATCTGGAAACACCATATATTTT. It codes for CASIPQGGSGNTIYF. The chain uses TRBV7-9 and TRBJ1-3; TRBD1 might be the D (5 bases). The CDR3 runs 15 residues. The V end was cut by 7 bases, the J end by 1 base, with 14 bases between. From germline, CDR1 is SEHNR and CDR2 FQNEAQ (reference sequence).

This clone was seen more than once but under ten times. J is TRBJ2-1 and V is TRBV9; 7 bases are a match to TRBD1. Looked up from germline, CDR1 is SGDLS and CDR2 is YYNGEE. The CDR3 is 15 residues long. Trimming at V came to 2 bases and at J to 4 bases, leaving 6 bases not matched to a gene. The CDR3 bases are TGTGCCAGCAGCGTCCGACAGGGAGCATACAATGAGCAGTTCTTC. Protein product: CASSVRQGAYNEQFF.

In this sample, this clone turned up a few times. In nucleotides, the CDR3 is TGTGCCTCCCTCTCCTACAATGAGCAGTTCTTC. Amino acid sequence: CASLSYNEQFF. The chain is built from TRBV28 and TRBJ2-1; D not certain. V was cut by 11 bases and J by 0 bases, with 5 bases left in between. The germline V gene encodes CDR1 MDHEN and CDR2 SYDVKM. CDR3 length equals 11 residues. The variable domain in full, completed from reference TRBV28 and TRBJ2-1, reads DVKVTQSSRYLVKRTGEKVFLECVQDMDHENMFWYRQDPGLGLRLIYFSYDVKMKEKGDIPEGYSVSREKKERFSLILESASTNQTSMYLCASLSYNEQFFGPGTRLTVL.

Only a few counts were recorded for this clone. The chain recombines TRBV10-3 with TRBJ2-3; 8 nucleotides agree with TRBD2. In germline, CDR1 is ENHRY, CDR2 SYGVKD. The CDR3 runs to 15 residues. V lost 6 bases, J lost 6 bases, and 11 bases stayed unmatched. The DNA for the CDR3 is TGTGCCATCAGGGGCGTAAGCGGGAGTTTGGATACGCAGTATTTT. Translating gives CAIRGVSGSLDTQYF.

The chain has TRBV10-3 and TRBJ1-5, with 9 bases aligning to TRBD1. The CDR3 is 14 amino acids. With V trimmed by 4 bases and J by 2 bases, 0 bases remained unmatched. CDR1 ENHRY and CDR2 SYGVKD come from the germline V gene. The CDR3 DNA reads TGTGCCATCAGTGGGACAGGGGGCAATCAGCCCCAGCATTTT. It encodes CAISGTGGNQPQHF.

The rearrangement joins TRBV11-1 to TRBJ2-3, with 11 bases aligning to TRBD2. The CDR3 consists of 17 residues. The germline V gene encodes CDR1 SGHAT and CDR2 FQDESV (reference sequence). V gave up 5 bases and J gave up 2 bases; unmatched junction bases: 9. The CDR3 DNA is TGTGCCAGCAGCGGGACCCTGACTAGCGGGACCACAGATACGCAGTATTTT. Translated, it gives CASSGTLTSGTTDTQYF. The variable domain in full, completed from reference TRBV11-1 and TRBJ2-3, reads EAEVAQSPRYKITEKSQAVAFWCDPISGHATLYWYRQILGQGPELLVQFQDESVVDDSQLPKDRFSAERLKGVDSTLKIQPAELGDSAMYLCASSGTLTSGTTDTQYFGPGTRLTVL.

This clone was seen more than once but under ten times. This chain connects TRBV5-1 to TRBJ2-1, with 10 nucleotides matching TRBD2. Germline V gene lookup returns CDR1 SGHRS and CDR2 YFSETQ. The V and J ends lost 10 bases and 5 bases, in that order; junction bases with no gene match: 12. This CDR3 has 15 residues. The DNA for the CDR3 is TGCGCCTCCTCCCCTCTAGCGGGAGTGAACAATGAGCAGTTCTTC. Translated: CASSPLAGVNNEQFF. Complete variable domain (other parts from reference TRBV5-1 and TRBJ2-1): KAGVTQTPRYLIKTRGQQVTLSCSPISGHRSVSWYQQTPGQGLQFLFEYFSETQRNKGNFPGRFSGRQFSNSRSEMNVSTLELGDSALYLCASSPLAGVNNEQFFGPGTRLTVL.

This clone was counted between two and nine times. V and J are TRBV7-9 and TRBJ2-7; 9 bases fit TRBD2. The junction had 1 base not matched to a gene; V was cut back by 3 bases and J by 1 base. The germline CDR1 and CDR2 sequences are SEHNR and FQNEAQ (reference sequence). This CDR3 comprises 14 residues. In DNA, the CDR3 is TGTGCCAGCAGCTTTAGCGGGGGATCCTACGAGCAGTACTTC. Residues: CASSFSGGSYEQYF.

This clone was seen only a few times. The chain combines TRBV7-9 with TRBJ2-7; D might be TRBD1 (5 bases). The CDR3 is made up of 15 amino acids. The germline gives CDR1 SEHNR, CDR2 FQNEAQ (reference sequence). Trimming removed 5 bases from V and 6 bases from J, with 20 bases in between. The chain's CDR3 is CASSRSRESGFEQYF. The CDR3 region has the DNA TGTGCCAGCAGCCGAAGCAGGGAATCTGGCTTCGAGCAGTACTTC.

V is TRBV5-6 and J is TRBJ2-5; 7 positions match TRBD1. The CDR3 is 15 residues long. Unmatched junction bases numbered 7, after V lost 4 bases and J lost 1 base. Germline CDR1 is SGHDT and CDR2 is YYEEEE. The CDR3: CASSRARGPQETQYF. Here the CDR3 DNA reads TGTGCCAGCAGCAGAGCGAGGGGGCCCCAAGAGACCCAGTACTTC.

In this sample, this clone turned up a few times. The V gene is TRBV27, the J gene TRBJ2-7; 10 bases line up with TRBD1. This CDR3 is 15 amino acids long. Germline CDR1 reads MNHEY; CDR2 reads SMNVEV (reference sequence). With 4 bases clipped from V and 5 bases from J, the junction kept 8 bases outside the gene matches. The CDR3 DNA reads as TGTGCCAGCAGTTCAGGCGGACAGGGGGTTCACGAGCAGTACTTC. Protein product: CASSSGGQGVHEQYF.

The gene calls are TRBV5-1 and TRBJ2-7, with TRBD1 matching over 9 bases. The V and J ends lost 2 bases and 6 bases, in that order; junction bases with no gene match: 3. Germline CDR1 and CDR2: SGHRS and YFSETQ. The CDR3 length is 13 residues. CDR3 in DNA: TGCGCCAGCAGCTTTCGGGGACAGGGCGAGCAGTACTTC. It encodes CASSFRGQGEQYF.

The chain uses TRBV27 and TRBJ2-3; weak D call: TRBD1 (5 bases). From germline, CDR1 is MNHEY and CDR2 SMNVEV (reference sequence). Between the trimmed V and J ends, which lost 0 bases and 4 bases, there was a span of 11 bases. This CDR3 has 15 residues. The CDR3 DNA follows: TGTGCCAGCAGTTTATCGACACAGGCACCAGATACGCAGTATTTT. Protein sequence: CASSLSTQAPDTQYF.

This clone was picked up a small number of times. The chain carries TRBV30 and TRBJ1-5; TRBD1 matches at 10 bases. Germline-derived CDR1 and CDR2 are GTSNPN and SVGIG (reference sequence). CDR3 length equals 13 residues. V trimming: 5 bases; J trimming: 7 bases; junction bases outside the gene matches: 5. Here the CDR3 DNA reads TGTGCCTGGCGGGACAGGGGATCGCAGCCCCAGCATTTT. Protein product: CAWRDRGSQPQHF.

The rearrangement uses TRBV4-3 and TRBJ2-3; the D gene is possibly TRBD2 (6 bases). Germline assignment: CDR1 LGHNA and CDR2 YSLEER. V was pared by 4 bases and J by 3 bases, with 14 bases between. This CDR3 is built from 15 residues. CDR3 protein: CASSRGGKFTDTQYF. The CDR3 DNA is TGCGCCAGCAGCCGAGGCGGGAAGTTTACAGATACGCAGTATTTT.

This clone was seen a few times. The chain has TRBV29-1 and TRBJ1-4; D gene ambiguous. The CDR3 totals 13 residues. With 6 bases removed from V and 4 bases from J, the gap between germline ends came to 12 bases. CDR1 and CDR2 (germline): SQVTM, ANQGSEA. CDR3 sequence: CSVFGDFNEKLFF. The DNA for the CDR3 is TGCAGCGTATTCGGCGACTTTAATGAAAAACTGTTTTTT.

The chain links TRBV14 to TRBJ2-3; D may be TRBD2 (6 bases). Trimming removed 3 bases from V and 9 bases from J, with 19 bases in between. This CDR3 is built from 15 residues. Germline V gene data show CDR1 as SGHDN and CDR2 as FVKESK. The CDR3 bases are TGTGCCAGCAGCCAGGGGGGAGTCTTCCTGGGGACGCAGTATTTT. Translated: CASSQGGVFLGTQYF.

This clone appeared a few times. The CDR3 protein is CASKAGQDSYEQYF. CDR3 sequence (DNA): TGCGCCAGCAAGGCAGGGCAAGACTCCTACGAGCAGTACTTC. This chain joins TRBV5-1 and TRBJ2-7; possible D gene TRBD1, 5 bases. The V end was cut by 6 bases, the J end by 0 bases, with 13 bases between. This CDR3 has 14 residues. The germline CDR1 and CDR2 sequences are SGHRS and YFSETQ.

This chain uses TRBV25-1 with TRBJ2-2, with 7 bases lining up with TRBD1. Germline-derived CDR1 and CDR2 are MGHDK and SYGVNS. Trimming removed 3 bases from V and 6 bases from J; junction bases left unmatched: 13. The CDR3 length is 17 residues. CDR3 region: CASSDHSPRQGAGELFF. Here the CDR3 DNA reads TGTGCCAGCAGTGACCATTCCCCTCGACAGGGAGCCGGGGAGCTGTTTTTT. Using reference TRBV25-1 and TRBJ2-2 for the parts outside the CDR3, the full variable domain is EADIYQTPRYLVIGTGKKITLECSQTMGHDKMYWYQQDPGMELHLIHYSYGVNSTEKGDLSSESTVSRIRTEHFPLTLESARPSHTSQYLCASSDHSPRQGAGELFFGEGSRLTVL.